This T cell receptor beta chain was identified in a study of control samples from healthy donors and cancer patients. Here immunoSEQ multiplex PCR was the method, and the copy in TCRdb shows in-frame clones only, minus some. The table lists 50,000 to 70,000 clones, roughly 95% of them singletons. Trimming removed 0 bases at V and 4 bases at J, with 1 base between. The CDR3 sequence is 11 residues long. The germline V gene has CDR1 SGHNT and CDR2 YYREEE (reference sequence). This receptor was identified in a woman under 30 in good health. The rearrangement joins TRBV5-4 to TRBJ1-2; D is unresolved. Material for sequencing was blood. CDR3 DNA sequence: TGTGCCAGCAGCTTGGGCTATGGCTACACCTTC. Its protein product is CASSLGYGYTF.